This T cell receptor (beta chain) was profiled in a study of blood T cell repertoires in COVID-19. Across the study: Samples came from the United States, Italy and Spain, spanning acute and convalescent COVID-19. The cDNA or gDNA used as material had been derived from T cells, B-cell-depleted T cells, or PBMCs.

CDR3 size: 13 residues. Germline V CDR1 and CDR2: SGDLS, YYNGEE. Trimming removed 4 bases from V and 9 bases from J, with 11 bases in between. In the authors' workflow: Estimation of nucleated cell counts was performed using reference gene primer amplification. Method: immunoSEQ multiplex PCR; TCRdb's copy keeps in-frame clones and lacks some. Clonal size and the V and J genes are those of that table, whereas D and trimming came from the DNA. Seen here are about 190,000 clones, around four fifths observed once, and the top ten hold about 3%. This TCR came from a woman of 80 years or more with active or convalescent COVID-19. The chain recombines TRBV9 with TRBJ1-6; possible D gene TRBD1, 5 bases. The sequenced sample was peripheral blood. In DNA, the CDR3 is TGTGCCAGCAGCCCAGGGTGGGGTTCACCCCTCCACTTT. Translated: CASSPGWGSPLHF.